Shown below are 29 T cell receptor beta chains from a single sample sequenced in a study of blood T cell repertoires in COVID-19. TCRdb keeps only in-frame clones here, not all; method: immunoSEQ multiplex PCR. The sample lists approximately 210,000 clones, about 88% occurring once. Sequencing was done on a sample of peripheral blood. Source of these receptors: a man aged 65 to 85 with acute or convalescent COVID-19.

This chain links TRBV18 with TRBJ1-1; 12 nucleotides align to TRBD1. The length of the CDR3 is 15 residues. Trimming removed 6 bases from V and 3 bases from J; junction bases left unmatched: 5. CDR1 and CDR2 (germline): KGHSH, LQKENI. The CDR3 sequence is CASSRDRGRDTEAFF. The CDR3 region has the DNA TGTGCCAGCTCCCGGGACAGGGGGCGCGACACTGAAGCTTTCTTT.

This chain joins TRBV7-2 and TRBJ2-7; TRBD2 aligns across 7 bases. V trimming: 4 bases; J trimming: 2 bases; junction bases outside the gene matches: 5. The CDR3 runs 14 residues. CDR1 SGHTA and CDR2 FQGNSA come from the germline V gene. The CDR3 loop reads CASSSEGTTYEQYF. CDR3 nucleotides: TGTGCCAGCAGCTCAGAGGGGACTACCTACGAGCAGTACTTC.

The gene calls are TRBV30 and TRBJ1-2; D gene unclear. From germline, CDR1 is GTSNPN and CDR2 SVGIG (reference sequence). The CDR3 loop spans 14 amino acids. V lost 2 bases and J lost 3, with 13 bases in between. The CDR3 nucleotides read TGTGCCTGGAGTACACAGTCGGTACACTATGGCTACACCTTC. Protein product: CAWSTQSVHYGYTF.

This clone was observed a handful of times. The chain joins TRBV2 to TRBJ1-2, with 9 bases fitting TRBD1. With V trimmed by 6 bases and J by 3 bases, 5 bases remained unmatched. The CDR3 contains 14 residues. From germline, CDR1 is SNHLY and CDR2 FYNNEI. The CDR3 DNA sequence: TGTGCCAGCAGACCGGGACAGGGCGACTATGGCTACACCTTC. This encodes CASRPGQGDYGYTF.

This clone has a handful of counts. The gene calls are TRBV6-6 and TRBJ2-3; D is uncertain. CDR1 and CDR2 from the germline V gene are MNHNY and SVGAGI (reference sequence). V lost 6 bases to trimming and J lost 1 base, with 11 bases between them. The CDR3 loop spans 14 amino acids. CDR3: CASRMELRTDTQYF. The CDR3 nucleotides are TGTGCCAGCAGGATGGAGCTACGCACAGATACGCAGTATTTT.

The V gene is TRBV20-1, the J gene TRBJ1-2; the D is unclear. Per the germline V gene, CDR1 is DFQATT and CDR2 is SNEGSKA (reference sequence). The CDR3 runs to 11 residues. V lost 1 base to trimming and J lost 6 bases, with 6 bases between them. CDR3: CSARGEHGYTF. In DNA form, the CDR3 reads TGCAGTGCTAGAGGAGAGCATGGCTACACCTTC.

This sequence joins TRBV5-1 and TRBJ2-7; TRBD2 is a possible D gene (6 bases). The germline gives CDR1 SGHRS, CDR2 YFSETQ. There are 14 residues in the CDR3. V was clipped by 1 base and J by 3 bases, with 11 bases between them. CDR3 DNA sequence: TGCGCCAGCAGCTTGAGGGCGGGGAACTACGAGCAGTACTTC. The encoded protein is CASSLRAGNYEQYF.

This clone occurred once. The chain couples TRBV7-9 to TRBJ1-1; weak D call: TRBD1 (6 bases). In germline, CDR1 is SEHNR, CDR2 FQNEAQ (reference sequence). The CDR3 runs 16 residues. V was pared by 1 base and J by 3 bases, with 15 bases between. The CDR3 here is CASSLEITGLDTEAFF. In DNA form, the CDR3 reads TGTGCCAGCAGCTTAGAAATTACAGGGTTGGACACTGAAGCTTTCTTT.

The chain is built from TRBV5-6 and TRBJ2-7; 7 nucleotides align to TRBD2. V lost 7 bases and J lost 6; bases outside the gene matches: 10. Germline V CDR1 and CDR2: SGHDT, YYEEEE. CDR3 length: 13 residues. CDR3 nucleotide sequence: TGTGCCAGCTCCCCCGGCCCGGGAGGCGAGCAGTACTTC. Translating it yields CASSPGPGGEQYF.

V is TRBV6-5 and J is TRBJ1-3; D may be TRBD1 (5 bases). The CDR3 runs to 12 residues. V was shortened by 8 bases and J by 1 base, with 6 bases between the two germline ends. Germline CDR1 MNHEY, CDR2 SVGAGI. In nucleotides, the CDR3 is TGTGCCAGCCAGGGATCTGGAAACACCATATATTTT. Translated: CASQGSGNTIYF.

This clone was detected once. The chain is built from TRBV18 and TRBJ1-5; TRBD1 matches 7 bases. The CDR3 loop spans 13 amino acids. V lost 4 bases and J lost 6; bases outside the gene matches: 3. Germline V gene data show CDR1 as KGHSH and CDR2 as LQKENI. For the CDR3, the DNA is TGTGCCAGCTCACGAGGGGGCGGTCAGCCCCAGCATTTT. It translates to CASSRGGGQPQHF.

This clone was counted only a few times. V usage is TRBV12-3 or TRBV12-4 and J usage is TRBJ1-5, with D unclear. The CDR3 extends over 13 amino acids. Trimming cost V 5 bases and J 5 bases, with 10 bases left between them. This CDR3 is CASSPGVYQPQHF. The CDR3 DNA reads TGTGCCAGCAGTCCAGGTGTCTATCAGCCCCAGCATTTT.

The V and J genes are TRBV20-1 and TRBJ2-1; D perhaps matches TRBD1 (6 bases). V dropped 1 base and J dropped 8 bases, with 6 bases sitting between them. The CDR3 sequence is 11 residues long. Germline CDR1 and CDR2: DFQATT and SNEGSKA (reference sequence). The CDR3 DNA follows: TGCAGTGCTAGAGCAGGGGATGAGCAGTTCTTC. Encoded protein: CSARAGDEQFF.

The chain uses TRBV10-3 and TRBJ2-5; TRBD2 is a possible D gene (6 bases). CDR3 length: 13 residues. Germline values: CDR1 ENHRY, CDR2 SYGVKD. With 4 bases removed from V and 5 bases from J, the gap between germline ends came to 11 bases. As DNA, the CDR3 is TGTGCCATCAGTGGGGGGGATGGGGAGACCCAGTACTTC. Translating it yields CAISGGDGETQYF.

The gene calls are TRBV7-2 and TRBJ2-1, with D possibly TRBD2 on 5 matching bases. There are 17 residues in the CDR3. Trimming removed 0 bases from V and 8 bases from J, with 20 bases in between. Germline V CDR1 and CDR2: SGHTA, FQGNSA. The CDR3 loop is CASSLALVVARADEQFF. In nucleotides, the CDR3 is TGTGCCAGCAGCTTAGCTCTCGTGGTAGCGAGGGCCGATGAGCAGTTCTTC.

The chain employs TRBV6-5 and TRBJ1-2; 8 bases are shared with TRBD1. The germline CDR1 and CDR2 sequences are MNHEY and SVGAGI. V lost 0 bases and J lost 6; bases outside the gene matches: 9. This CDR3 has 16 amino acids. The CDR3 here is CASSYSPGRGRHGYTF. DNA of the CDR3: TGTGCCAGCAGTTACTCCCCTGGCAGGGGGCGTCATGGCTACACCTTC.

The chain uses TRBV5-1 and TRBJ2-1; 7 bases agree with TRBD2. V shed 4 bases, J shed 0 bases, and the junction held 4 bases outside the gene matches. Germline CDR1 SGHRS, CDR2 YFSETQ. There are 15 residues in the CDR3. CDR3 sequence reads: CASSMSGNSYNEQFF. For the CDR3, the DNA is TGCGCCAGCAGCATGAGCGGGAACTCCTACAATGAGCAGTTCTTC. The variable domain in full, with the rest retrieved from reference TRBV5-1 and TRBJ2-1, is KAGVTQTPRYLIKTRGQQVTLSCSPISGHRSVSWYQQTPGQGLQFLFEYFSETQRNKGNFPGRFSGRQFSNSRSEMNVSTLELGDSALYLCASSMSGNSYNEQFFGPGTRLTVL.

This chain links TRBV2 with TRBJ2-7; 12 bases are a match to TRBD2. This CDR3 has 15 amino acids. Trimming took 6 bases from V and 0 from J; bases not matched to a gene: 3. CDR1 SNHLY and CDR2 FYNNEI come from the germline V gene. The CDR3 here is CASRGLAGLSYEQYF. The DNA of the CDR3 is TGTGCCAGCAGAGGACTAGCGGGACTCTCCTACGAGCAGTACTTC.

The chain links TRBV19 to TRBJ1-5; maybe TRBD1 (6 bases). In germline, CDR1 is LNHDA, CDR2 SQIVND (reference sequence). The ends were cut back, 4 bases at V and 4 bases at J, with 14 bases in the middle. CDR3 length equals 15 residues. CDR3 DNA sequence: TGTGCCAGTAGTAAAAACAGGGATGGTAATCAGCCCCAGCATTTT. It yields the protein CASSKNRDGNQPQHF.

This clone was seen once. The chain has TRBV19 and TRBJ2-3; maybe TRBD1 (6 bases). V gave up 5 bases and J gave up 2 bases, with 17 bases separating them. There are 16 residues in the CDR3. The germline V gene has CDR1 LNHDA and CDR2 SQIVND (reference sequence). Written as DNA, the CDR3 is TGTGCCAGTAGTCCTACCACAGGGCTGGTCACAGATACGCAGTATTTT. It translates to CASSPTTGLVTDTQYF.

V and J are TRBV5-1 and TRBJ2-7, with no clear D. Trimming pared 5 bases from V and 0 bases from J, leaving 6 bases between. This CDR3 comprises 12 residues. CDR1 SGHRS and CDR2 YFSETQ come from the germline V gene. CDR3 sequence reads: CASSQDSYEQYF. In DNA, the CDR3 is TGCGCCAGCAGTCAGGACTCCTACGAGCAGTACTTC. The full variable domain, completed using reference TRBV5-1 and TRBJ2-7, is KAGVTQTPRYLIKTRGQQVTLSCSPISGHRSVSWYQQTPGQGLQFLFEYFSETQRNKGNFPGRFSGRQFSNSRSEMNVSTLELGDSALYLCASSQDSYEQYFGPGTRLTVT.

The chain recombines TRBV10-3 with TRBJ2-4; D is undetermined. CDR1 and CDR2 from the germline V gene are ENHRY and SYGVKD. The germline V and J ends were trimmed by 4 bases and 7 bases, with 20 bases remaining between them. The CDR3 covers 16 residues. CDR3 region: CAISGNRLEHGNIQYF. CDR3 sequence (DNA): TGTGCCATCAGTGGAAACCGACTGGAACATGGGAACATTCAGTACTTC.

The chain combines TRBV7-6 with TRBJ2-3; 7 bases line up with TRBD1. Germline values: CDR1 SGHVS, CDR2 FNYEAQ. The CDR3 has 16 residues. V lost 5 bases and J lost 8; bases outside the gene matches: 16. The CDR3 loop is CASSPRSGTDSGTQYF. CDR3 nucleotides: TGTGCCAGCAGCCCGCGGTCCGGGACAGACAGTGGTACGCAGTATTTT.

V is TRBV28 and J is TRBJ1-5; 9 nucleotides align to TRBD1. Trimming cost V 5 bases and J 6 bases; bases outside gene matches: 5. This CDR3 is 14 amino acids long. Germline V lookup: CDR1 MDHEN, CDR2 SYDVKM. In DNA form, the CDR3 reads TGTGCCAGCAGTCTCGGGACAGGGACTCAGCCCCAGCATTTT. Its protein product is CASSLGTGTQPQHF.

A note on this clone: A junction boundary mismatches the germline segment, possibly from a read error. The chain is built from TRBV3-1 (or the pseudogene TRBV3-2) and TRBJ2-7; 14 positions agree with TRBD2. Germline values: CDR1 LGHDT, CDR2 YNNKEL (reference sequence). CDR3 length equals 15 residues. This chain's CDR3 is CASNQKGLAGDEQYF. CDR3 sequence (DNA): TGTGCCAGCAACCAAAAGGGACTAGCGGGAGACGAGCAGTACTTC.

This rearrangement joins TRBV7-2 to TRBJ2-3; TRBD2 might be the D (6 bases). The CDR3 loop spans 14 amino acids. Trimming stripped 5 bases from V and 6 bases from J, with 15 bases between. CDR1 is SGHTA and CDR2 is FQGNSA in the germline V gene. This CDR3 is CASSTYMGGDTQYF. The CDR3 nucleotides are TGTGCCAGCAGCACTTACATGGGGGGTGATACGCAGTATTTT. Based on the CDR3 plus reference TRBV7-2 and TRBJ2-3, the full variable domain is GAGVSQSPSNKVTEKGKDVELRCDPISGHTALYWYRQSLGQGLEFLIYFQGNSAPDKSGLPSDRFSAERTGGSVSTLTIQRTQQEDSAVYLCASSTYMGGDTQYFGPGTRLTVL.

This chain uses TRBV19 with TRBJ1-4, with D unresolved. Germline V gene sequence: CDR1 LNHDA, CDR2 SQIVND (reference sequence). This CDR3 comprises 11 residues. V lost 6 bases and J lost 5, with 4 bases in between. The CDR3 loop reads CASRRNEKLFF. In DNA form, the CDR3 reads TGTGCCAGTAGGAGAAATGAAAAACTGTTTTTT.

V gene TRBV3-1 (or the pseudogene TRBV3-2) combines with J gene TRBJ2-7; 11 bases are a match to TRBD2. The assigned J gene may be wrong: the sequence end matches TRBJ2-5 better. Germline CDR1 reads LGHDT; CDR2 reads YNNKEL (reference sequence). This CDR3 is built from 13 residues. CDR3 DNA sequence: TGTGCCAGCAGCCACGGGACTAGCGGGACCCAGTACTTC. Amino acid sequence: CASSHGTSGTQYF.

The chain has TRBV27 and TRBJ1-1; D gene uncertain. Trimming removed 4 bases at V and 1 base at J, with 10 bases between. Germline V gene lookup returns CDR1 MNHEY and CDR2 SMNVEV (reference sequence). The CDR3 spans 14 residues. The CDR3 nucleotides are TGTGCCAGCAGTTCCCCCCCCAGGAACACTGAAGCTTTCTTT. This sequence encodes CASSSPPRNTEAFF.